These 22 T cell receptor beta chains originate from one sample sequenced in a study of cytomegalovirus exposure and HLA in healthy donors. Profiled with immunoSEQ multiplex PCR; TCRdb holds only in-frame clones, not every one. Of 90,000 to 150,000 clones in the sample, more than 85% were seen once. The specimen sequenced was PBMCs. These receptors were taken from a man between 18 and 35 years old in good health and CMV-seropositive.

V is TRBV4-1 and J is TRBJ2-3; 10 positions agree with TRBD2. Germline V gene lookup returns CDR1 MGHRA and CDR2 YSYEKL. V lost 4 bases to trimming and J lost 2 bases; unmatched junction nucleotides: 18. The CDR3 has 20 amino acids. This CDR3 is CASSPLSGGAIESPTDTQYF. CDR3 in DNA: TGCGCCAGCAGCCCCTTAAGCGGGGGGGCGATTGAGTCTCCCACAGATACGCAGTATTTT.

The chain carries TRBV19 and TRBJ1-5, with D unresolved. The V end lost 1 base, the J end lost 5 bases, and 15 bases lay between the germline ends. The CDR3 runs to 16 residues. Germline V gives CDR1 LNHDA, CDR2 SQIVND (reference sequence). The CDR3 bases are TGTGCCAGTAGTATAGTTCCTGGCCGTGGGCATCAGCCCCAGCATTTT. Amino acids: CASSIVPGRGHQPQHF.

The chain is built from TRBV12-5 and TRBJ1-1; no firm D call. The CDR3 runs 11 residues. Per the germline V gene, CDR1 is LGHNT and CDR2 is FRNRAP. Deletions cut 11 bases from V and 3 bases from J, with 10 bases between. CDR3 residues: CAVGYYTEAFF. In DNA, the CDR3 is TGTGCTGTGGGCTACTACACTGAAGCTTTCTTT.

The chain carries TRBV7-9 and TRBJ2-7; D call uncertain. Germline V gene data show CDR1 as SEHNR and CDR2 as FQNEAQ (reference sequence). Trimming removed 6 bases from V and 3 bases from J, with 9 bases in between. CDR3 length equals 12 residues. As DNA, the CDR3 is TGTGCCAGCAGTACTTTTAACTACGAGCAGTACTTC. Translating it yields CASSTFNYEQYF.

This clone was seen a single time. The V and J genes are TRBV6-6 and TRBJ1-4, with 9 bases aligning to TRBD1. V trimming: 5 bases; J trimming: 7 bases; junction bases outside the gene matches: 8. CDR1 and CDR2 from the germline V gene are MNHNY and SVGAGI (reference sequence). CDR3 size: 15 residues. The CDR3, as DNA: TGTGCCAGCAGTCGGACAGGGGAAAGGGGTGAAAAACTGTTTTTT. It encodes CASSRTGERGEKLFF.

The chain links TRBV5-1 to TRBJ1-4, with 8 bases fitting TRBD1. The germline gives CDR1 SGHRS, CDR2 YFSETQ. V gave up 4 bases and J gave up 7 bases; unmatched junction bases: 6. The CDR3 has 14 residues. The CDR3 DNA is TGCGCCAGCAGCGTGACAGGGGAAGGTGAAAAACTGTTTTTT. It specifies CASSVTGEGEKLFF. The full variable domain, completed using reference TRBV5-1 and TRBJ1-4, is KAGVTQTPRYLIKTRGQQVTLSCSPISGHRSVSWYQQTPGQGLQFLFEYFSETQRNKGNFPGRFSGRQFSNSRSEMNVSTLELGDSALYLCASSVTGEGEKLFFGSGTQLSVL.

This clone was observed once. The chain has TRBV11-1 and TRBJ2-1; 8 nucleotides agree with TRBD1. This CDR3 is 15 amino acids long. V lost 5 bases and J lost 0; bases outside the gene matches: 3. CDR1 is SGHAT and CDR2 is FQDESV in the germline V gene (reference sequence). CDR3 nucleotide sequence: TGTGCCAGCAGCAGACAGGGGTACTCCTACAATGAGCAGTTCTTC. This sequence encodes CASSRQGYSYNEQFF. Full variable domain (rest looked up from reference TRBV11-1 and TRBJ2-1): EAEVAQSPRYKITEKSQAVAFWCDPISGHATLYWYRQILGQGPELLVQFQDESVVDDSQLPKDRFSAERLKGVDSTLKIQPAELGDSAMYLCASSRQGYSYNEQFFGPGTRLTVL.

The chain joins TRBV7-2 to TRBJ1-1; 8 bases line up with TRBD1. This CDR3 contains 15 residues. Germline V gene sequence: CDR1 SGHTA, CDR2 FQGNSA. The trim removed 1 base at V and 8 bases at J, leaving 9 bases unmatched. The CDR3 DNA reads TGTGCCAGCAGCTTAGGATCAGGGGGCGTAGGAGAAGCTTTCTTT. Translating gives CASSLGSGGVGEAFF.

This chain uses TRBV7-9 with TRBJ2-1; the D gene is possibly TRBD1 (5 bases). The germline gives CDR1 SEHNR, CDR2 FQNEAQ (reference sequence). V lost 5 bases, J lost 1 base, and 15 bases lay in between. CDR3 length equals 16 residues. CDR3 DNA sequence: TGTGCCAGCAGCCCGAATGACAGAAGGTCCTACAATGAGCAGTTCTTC. It yields the protein CASSPNDRRSYNEQFF.

This clone was counted a single time. The chain uses TRBV10-3 and TRBJ2-2; 9 bases are shared with TRBD2. V trimming: 8 bases; J trimming: 7 bases; junction bases outside the gene matches: 14. This CDR3 contains 16 residues. In germline, CDR1 is ENHRY, CDR2 SYGVKD. CDR3 sequence reads: CAISPGGGGAGGELFF. The CDR3 DNA is TGTGCCATCTCCCCCGGGGGCGGGGGGGCCGGCGGGGAGCTGTTTTTT.

The chain uses TRBV4-1 and TRBJ1-4, with D possibly TRBD1 on 6 matching bases. This CDR3 region has 15 residues. Between the trimmed V and J ends, which lost 7 bases and 8 bases, there was a span of 20 bases. Germline V CDR1 and CDR2: MGHRA, YSYEKL. Here the CDR3 reads CASTPNRVMVEKLFF. In DNA form, the CDR3 reads TGCGCCAGCACCCCCAACAGGGTAATGGTCGAAAAACTGTTTTTT.

The chain is built from TRBV4-1 and TRBJ2-1; 11 nucleotides align to TRBD2. In germline, CDR1 is MGHRA, CDR2 YSYEKL. The CDR3 length is 17 residues. V was pared by 0 bases and J by 6 bases, with 7 bases of the junction left unmatched. CDR3 protein: CASSQDLLAGGFNEQFF. CDR3 in DNA: TGCGCCAGCAGCCAAGATCTGCTAGCGGGGGGTTTCAATGAGCAGTTCTTC.

The J gene is TRBJ2-1, the V gene TRBV7-6; D might be TRBD2 (6 bases). This CDR3 spans 14 amino acids. The V end was cut by 3 bases, the J end by 7 bases, with 13 bases between. Germline CDR1 reads SGHVS; CDR2 reads FNYEAQ. CDR3 region: CASSFKGAGNEQFF. The CDR3 DNA follows: TGTGCCAGCAGCTTTAAAGGGGCGGGGAATGAGCAGTTCTTC.

The chain has TRBV7-8 and TRBJ1-3, with D uncertain. V lost 7 bases, J lost 0 bases, and 16 bases lay in between. This CDR3 has 16 amino acids. Germline V gene lookup returns CDR1 SGHVS and CDR2 FQNEAQ. CDR3 nucleotides: TGTGCCAGCACCTCCGACCACAGCCGCTCTGGAAACACCATATATTTT. Translated, it gives CASTSDHSRSGNTIYF.

This rearrangement joins TRBV19 to TRBJ2-4; D is unclear. Germline values: CDR1 LNHDA, CDR2 SQIVND (reference sequence). The V end was cut by 4 bases, the J end by 10 bases, with 11 bases between. The CDR3 covers 12 residues. This chain's CDR3 is CASSTHRGIQYF. Written as DNA, the CDR3 is TGTGCCAGTAGTACCCACCGAGGAATTCAGTACTTC. The whole variable domain, remainder taken from reference TRBV19 and TRBJ2-4, is DGGITQSPKYLFRKEGQNVTLSCEQNLNHDAMYWYRQDPGQGLRLIYYSQIVNDFQKGDIAEGYSVSREKKESFPLTVTSAQKNPTAFYLCASSTHRGIQYFGAGTRLSVL.

J is TRBJ1-2 and V is TRBV5-4, with 8 positions matching TRBD1. The ends lost 1 base at V and 6 bases at J; junction bases unmatched: 8. The CDR3 loop spans 15 amino acids. Germline V gene sequence: CDR1 SGHNT, CDR2 YYREEE (reference sequence). CDR3 sequence: CASSLSGQGAHGYTF. CDR3 in DNA: TGTGCCAGCAGCTTGTCCGGACAGGGAGCGCATGGCTACACCTTC.

J is TRBJ1-2 and V is TRBV7-9; D not resolved. CDR1 is SEHNR, CDR2 FQNEAQ, per germline (reference sequence). V lost 5 bases, J lost 5 bases, and 12 bases lay in between. The length of the CDR3 is 13 residues. The CDR3 loop is CASSPYNVYGYTF. As DNA, the CDR3 is TGTGCCAGCAGCCCTTACAATGTTTATGGCTACACCTTC.

The V call is TRBV6-1, the J call TRBJ2-2, with 7 bases fitting TRBD1. The CDR3 extends over 13 amino acids. Germline V gene lookup returns CDR1 MNHNS and CDR2 SASEGT. Trimming took 7 bases from V and 3 from J; bases not matched to a gene: 2. CDR3 loop: CASTDRDTGELFF. DNA for the CDR3: TGTGCCAGCACAGACAGGGACACCGGGGAGCTGTTTTTT.

The V and J genes are TRBV5-6 and TRBJ2-1, with 7 nucleotides matching TRBD2. V lost 4 bases and J lost 3; bases outside the gene matches: 10. Germline loops: CDR1 SGHDT, CDR2 YYEEEE. The CDR3 loop spans 16 amino acids. The CDR3 bases are TGTGCCAGCAGCAGTCTCAGCGGGGAGTTCTACAATGAGCAGTTCTTC. Protein sequence: CASSSLSGEFYNEQFF. Using reference TRBV5-6 and TRBJ2-1 for the parts outside the CDR3, the full variable domain is DAGVTQSPTHLIKTRGQQVTLRCSPKSGHDTVSWYQQALGQGPQFIFQYYEEEERQRGNFPDRFSGHQFPNYSSELNVNALLLGDSALYLCASSSLSGEFYNEQFFGPGTRLTVL.

V usage is TRBV5-1 and J usage is TRBJ1-3, with D possibly matching TRBD1 (5 bases). Germline CDR1 and CDR2: SGHRS and YFSETQ. CDR3 length: 18 amino acids. V was cut by 0 bases and J by 4 bases, with 20 bases left in between. The CDR3 DNA is TGCGCCAGCAGCTTGGTTGGGGGACTCAGGGACCAGGGAAACACCATATATTTT. Translated: CASSLVGGLRDQGNTIYF.

The genes are TRBV6-1 and TRBJ1-5, with D possibly matching TRBD1 (6 bases). This CDR3 spans 15 amino acids. Germline lookup yields CDR1 MNHNS and CDR2 SASEGT. Trimming took 4 bases from V and 4 from J, leaving 14 bases between them. The CDR3 nucleotides read TGTGCCAGCAGTGTGGGGGGGGCGAGGAATCAGCCCCAGCATTTT. This translates into CASSVGGARNQPQHF.

The chain employs TRBV6-6 and TRBJ1-6; 9 bases map to TRBD1. V lost 7 bases, J lost 10 bases, and 8 bases stayed unmatched. Germline V gives CDR1 MNHNY, CDR2 SVGAGI (reference sequence). This CDR3 region has 14 residues. The CDR3 region has the DNA TGTGCCAGCACCTCGGACAGGGGAGGATCACCCCTCCACTTT. This encodes CASTSDRGGSPLHF.